The 14 T cell receptor beta chains given below trace back to one sample, sequenced in a study of CD8+ T cells in alopecia areata. The sample's treatment: oral pan-JAK inhibitor, 5-10 mg twice daily. It was cDNA, reverse transcribed from extracted RNA, that served as the sequencing template. The assay was immunoSEQ multiplex PCR, and TCRdb's table has in-frame clones only and misses some. The profile covers over 150,000 clones, with 50% to 60% appearing a single time and less than 0.8% taken by the ten largest. Sequencing was performed on CD4+ T cells sorted from blood, taken at week 4, from a patient treated with tofacitinib. The receptors stem from a human donor with alopecia areata.

This clone was observed once. The chain employs TRBV30 and TRBJ2-2; D is undetermined. There are 13 residues in the CDR3. Germline loops: CDR1 GTSNPN, CDR2 SVGIG (reference sequence). Trimming shortened V by 8 bases and J by 3 bases, and 13 bases separated the two germline ends. CDR3 sequence reads: CATSLSDTGELFF. CDR3 bases: TGTGCCACCAGTCTATCAGACACCGGGGAGCTGTTTTTT. The complete variable domain, with remaining parts taken from reference TRBV30 and TRBJ2-2, reads SQTIHQWPATLVQPVGSPLSLECTVEGTSNPNLYWYRQAAGRGLQLLFYSVGIGQISSEVPQNLSASRPQDRQFILSSKKLLLSDSGFYLCATSLSDTGELFFGEGSRLTVL.

The J gene is TRBJ2-2, the V gene TRBV4-1; 14 bases fit TRBD2. V lost 2 bases to trimming and J lost 9 bases; unmatched junction nucleotides: 8. The germline V gene encodes CDR1 MGHRA and CDR2 YSYEKL. The CDR3 has 17 residues. CDR3 DNA: TGCGCCAGCAGCCAACCACGACTAGCGGGAGGGCCTTGGGAGCTGTTTTTT. It specifies CASSQPRLAGGPWELFF.

This chain links TRBV29-1 with TRBJ1-2; D is unclear. The V end was cut by 2 bases, the J end by 5 bases, with 6 bases between. From germline, CDR1 is SQVTM and CDR2 ANQGSEA. This CDR3 has 11 residues. CDR3 residues: CSVESGYGYTF. As DNA, the CDR3 is TGCAGCGTTGAATCTGGGTATGGCTACACCTTC.

V and J are TRBV11-2 and TRBJ2-7, with 12 bases aligning to TRBD2. CDR1 SGHAT and CDR2 FQNNGV come from the germline V gene. The junction had 1 base not matched to a gene; V was cut back by 3 bases and J by 1 base. The CDR3 covers 15 residues. The CDR3 here is CASSFGLAGSYEQYF. CDR3 DNA: TGTGCCAGCAGCTTCGGACTAGCGGGATCCTACGAGCAGTACTTC.

To note about this clone: At the DNA level, this CDR3 is encoded by other sequences in the same sample as well. DNA of the CDR3: TGTGCCAGCAGCTTGGGGGCGAACACCGGGGAGCTGTTTTTT. This codes for CASSLGANTGELFF. The chain is built from TRBV7-3 and TRBJ2-2; the D gene could be TRBD1 or TRBD2 (5 bases each). This CDR3 spans 14 amino acids. V was shortened by 3 bases and J by 0 bases, with 5 bases between the two germline ends. Germline V lookup: CDR1 SGHTA, CDR2 FQGTGA.

This sequence joins TRBV6-5 and TRBJ2-7; no definite D call. The V gene lost 2 bases and the J gene lost 0 bases, with 14 bases spanning the gap. Germline assignment: CDR1 MNHEY and CDR2 SVGAGI. CDR3 size: 16 residues. The CDR3 sequence is CASSYKSAGRSYEQYF. In DNA, the CDR3 is TGTGCCAGCAGTTACAAGTCGGCCGGCCGCTCCTACGAGCAGTACTTC.

The J gene is TRBJ2-2, the V gene TRBV29-1; D gene uncertain. V shed 4 bases and J shed 0 bases, with 9 bases lying between them. Germline V CDR1 and CDR2: SQVTM, ANQGSEA. The CDR3 has 14 residues. The CDR3 loop reads CSVGAVANTGELFF. DNA of the CDR3: TGCAGCGTTGGCGCGGTCGCGAACACCGGGGAGCTGTTTTTT.

This chain uses TRBV7-3 with TRBJ2-1, with 7 positions matching TRBD2. After removal of 1 base from V and 1 base from J, the junction contained 7 bases not matched to a gene. CDR3 size: 17 residues. Germline CDR1 is SGHTA and CDR2 is FQGTGA. The CDR3 region is CASSLMPASGSYNEQFF. The DNA for the CDR3 is TGTGCCAGCAGCTTAATGCCGGCTAGCGGTTCCTACAATGAGCAGTTCTTC. The full variable domain, completed using reference TRBV7-3 and TRBJ2-1, is GAGVSQTPSNKVTEKGKYVELRCDPISGHTALYWYRQSLGQGPEFLIYFQGTGAADDSGLPNDRFFAVRPEGSVSTLKIQRTERGDSAVYLCASSLMPASGSYNEQFFGPGTRLTVL.

The gene calls are TRBV5-4 and TRBJ2-5, with 11 bases identical to TRBD1. The CDR3 covers 15 residues. With 4 bases clipped from V and 2 bases from J, the junction kept 4 bases outside the gene matches. The germline V gene encodes CDR1 SGHNT and CDR2 YYREEE (reference sequence). DNA of the CDR3: TGTGCCAGCAGCGCCGGGACAGGGGGACAAGAGACCCAGTACTTC. It translates to CASSAGTGGQETQYF. Full variable domain (remainder filled in from reference TRBV5-4 and TRBJ2-5): ETGVTQSPTHLIKTRGQQVTLRCSSQSGHNTVSWYQQALGQGPQFIFQYYREEENGRGNFPPRFSGLQFPNYSSELNVNALELDDSALYLCASSAGTGGQETQYFGPGTRLLVL.

The CDR3 bases are TGTGCCAGCCTGGGGAGACAGGGTGTAAATCAGCCCCAGCATTTT. It is translated as CASLGRQGVNQPQHF. This chain connects TRBV28 to TRBJ1-5; TRBD1 matches at 7 bases. The CDR3 runs to 15 residues. The J segment lost 4 bases and the V segment lost 8 bases, leaving 11 bases of the junction unmatched. CDR1 and CDR2 from the germline V gene are MDHEN and SYDVKM.

This clone has a handful of counts. The chain recombines TRBV29-1 with TRBJ2-2; D is possibly TRBD1 or TRBD2 (6 bases each). Trimming left V 7 bases short and J 0 bases short, with 18 bases between. Looked up from germline, CDR1 is SQVTM and CDR2 is ANQGSEA. This CDR3 spans 16 amino acids. The CDR3 region has the DNA TGCAGCGCTACAAAGGCGGGGACACCGAACACCGGGGAGCTGTTTTTT. Translation gives CSATKAGTPNTGELFF.

The chain combines TRBV2 with TRBJ2-1, with 9 bases aligning to TRBD2. Looked up from germline, CDR1 is SNHLY and CDR2 is FYNNEI. The CDR3 is made up of 15 amino acids. The J segment lost 6 bases and the V segment lost 6 bases, leaving 9 bases of the junction unmatched. The CDR3 DNA sequence: TGTGCCAGCAGGGCTCTAGCGGGGACCCCCAATGAGCAGTTCTTC. Its translation: CASRALAGTPNEQFF. Full variable domain (missing parts from reference TRBV2 and TRBJ2-1): EPEVTQTPSHQVTQMGQEVILRCVPISNHLYFYWYRQILGQKVEFLVSFYNNEISEKSEIFDDQFSVERPDGSNFTLKIRSTKLEDSAMYFCASRALAGTPNEQFFGPGTRLTVL.

This chain connects TRBV30 to TRBJ1-5; no definite D call. Germline V lookup: CDR1 GTSNPN, CDR2 SVGIG (reference sequence). CDR3 size: 15 residues. The V end lost 1 base, the J end lost 2 bases, and 12 bases lay between the germline ends. Written as DNA, the CDR3 is TGTGCCTGGAGTGGCTTCGGGAATGGCAATCAGCCCCAGCATTTT. Translation gives CAWSGFGNGNQPQHF.

The chain is built from TRBV30 and TRBJ2-1; 10 nucleotides line up with TRBD2. J lost 4 bases, V lost 3 bases, and 6 bases had no gene match. Germline CDR1 reads GTSNPN; CDR2 reads SVGIG (reference sequence). This CDR3 spans 15 amino acids. Here the CDR3 reads CAWSHWTSGYNEQFF. As DNA, the CDR3 is TGTGCCTGGAGCCATTGGACTAGCGGTTACAATGAGCAGTTCTTC.